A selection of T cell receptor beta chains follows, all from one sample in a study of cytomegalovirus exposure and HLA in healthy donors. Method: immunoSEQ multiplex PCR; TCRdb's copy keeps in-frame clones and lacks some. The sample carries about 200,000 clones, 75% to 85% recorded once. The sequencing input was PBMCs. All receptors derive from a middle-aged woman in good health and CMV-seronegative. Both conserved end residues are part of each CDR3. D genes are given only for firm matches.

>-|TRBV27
CASSFSSTGELFF
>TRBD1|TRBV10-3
CAISESKGQRNTEAFF
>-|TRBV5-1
CASSLTGTNLGEQYF
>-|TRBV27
CASSTRGISGNTIYF
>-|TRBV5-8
CASSTQGLGEKLFF
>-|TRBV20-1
CSARTGGELFF
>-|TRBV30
CAWSLSYEQYF
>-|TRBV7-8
CASSLGREEQYF
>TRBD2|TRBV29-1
CSVATTGGAGYGNIQYF
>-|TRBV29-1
CSVKTSFPQYF
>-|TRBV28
CASRTASFVGHQHF
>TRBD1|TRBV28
CASSSRGRGYTF
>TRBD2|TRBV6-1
CASSEPVSGSEQYF
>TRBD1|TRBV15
CATSPYDRATEAFF
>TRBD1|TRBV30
CACGQGAYEQYF
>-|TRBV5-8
CASTRFVGIQTYGYTF
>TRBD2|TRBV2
CASRHTGTSGRARQETQYF
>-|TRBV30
CAWSFDSPSGYTF
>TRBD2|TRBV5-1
CASSRGSSGRAYEQYF
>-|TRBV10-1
CASSDPGVSLGQYF
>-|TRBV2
CASSEAPGRGYRYTEAFF
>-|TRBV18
CASSPVLGPTGELFF
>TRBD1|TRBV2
CATRDRGGLETQYF
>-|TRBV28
CASRREPNYGYTF
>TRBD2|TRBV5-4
CASSLAGFSYEQYF
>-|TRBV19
CASSMGQLNQPQHF
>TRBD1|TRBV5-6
CASSDTGGANEKLFF
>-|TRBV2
CASSGSTDTQYF
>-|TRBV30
CAWSPAPGLNTQYF
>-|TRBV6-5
CASSYSGAGNEQFF
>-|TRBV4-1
CASSQVITSNQPQHF
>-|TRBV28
CASSTHPGRANEQFF
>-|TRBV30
CAWSGGEGRQPQHF
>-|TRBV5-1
CASSFSGDTEAFF
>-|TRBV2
CAAGTTRLSGANVLTF
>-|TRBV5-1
CASSSQRTDSGDYTF
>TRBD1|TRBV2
CASRLSSLFHPTGDSYEQYF
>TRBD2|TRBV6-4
CASSDLSGSNTGELFF
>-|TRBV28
CASSGLGRTNYGYTF
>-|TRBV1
CTSSQEAESRAYEQYF
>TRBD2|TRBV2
CATAGLARETQYF
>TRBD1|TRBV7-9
CASSPSSGQGYGYTF
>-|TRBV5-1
CASSLGQSNYGYTF
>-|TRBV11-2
CASSLRGWGTVSRDTQYF
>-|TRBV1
CTSSQASWGPQHF
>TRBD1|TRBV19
CASSIRQGGTEAFF
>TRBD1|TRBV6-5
CASSYTGQGGNYGYTF
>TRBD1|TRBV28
CASSFGGQGNNEQFF
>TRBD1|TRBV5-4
CASSPGTGYYGYTF
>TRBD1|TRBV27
CASSWQGVRNQPQHF
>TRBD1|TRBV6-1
CASSGRTGGFRQLFF
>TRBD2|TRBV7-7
CASSLSEGGAYEQYF
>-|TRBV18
CASSPLGATQETQYF